The subject of this entry is one T cell receptor (beta chain). The antigen is not known. One end of the junction is discordant with germline, which a read error may explain. The time point is: persistent/refractory GD, antithyroid drugs over 5 years with positive TRAb. Extracted RNA from PBMCs served as the source of the TCR library. Researchers made TCR beta libraries by using iRepertoire HTBI primers and running Arm-PCR on CDR3 regions. TCRdb passed the multiplex PCR reads through MiXCR, listing each CDR3 protein once. Of about 290,000 distinct CDR3 sequences in the sample, 22% were seen once. The CDR3 totals 14 residues. Germline loops: CDR1 SGHAT, CDR2 FQDESV (reference sequence). This entry comes from a study of regulatory T cells in long-lasting Graves disease. Study-wide results and caveats: Segments TRBV28, TRBJ1-2 and TRBJ2-5 showed preferential usage in persistent disease. Patients with persistent Graves' had lower TCR diversity than newly diagnosed patients. The persistent group shared fewer than 3,500 public clonotypes, more than the roughly 970 shared by new patients.

The source material was peripheral blood mononuclear cells (PBMCs), sampled when the disease was refractory, from a patient treated with antithyroid drugs. V usage is TRBV11-1 and J usage is TRBJ2-7, with a tentative D call TRBD2 (5 bases). This receptor was taken from a female donor with Graves disease. The CDR3 DNA reads TGTGCCAGCGGCTTTGACGGGATATCCTACGAGCAGTACTTC. It translates to CASGFDGISYEQYF.